This T cell receptor beta chain was recorded in a study of T cells in Graves' hyperthyroidism and ophthalmopathy. The TCR beta CDR3 regions underwent amplification using RNA transcripts as the source. A first-round RT-PCR of the TCR CDR3 used the HTBI primer set. TCRdb reprocessed the multiplex PCR reads via MiXCR and lists one record per CDR3 protein. The table records over 700,000 distinct CDR3 sequences, roughly 32% of them present only once. V trimming: 4 bases; J trimming: 2 bases; junction bases outside the gene matches: 8. The CDR3 is made up of 16 amino acids. Germline lookup yields CDR1 SGHTS and CDR2 YDEGEE.

This sequence was found in a woman in her thirties or forties with Graves' hyperthyroidism. Sequenced: blood. This rearrangement joins TRBV5-8 to TRBJ1-1; 10 bases are a match to TRBD1. Written as DNA, the CDR3 is TGTGCCAGCAGCCGTCCCGGGACAGGGGCAAACACTGAAGCTTTCTTT. Translation: CASSRPGTGANTEAFF.